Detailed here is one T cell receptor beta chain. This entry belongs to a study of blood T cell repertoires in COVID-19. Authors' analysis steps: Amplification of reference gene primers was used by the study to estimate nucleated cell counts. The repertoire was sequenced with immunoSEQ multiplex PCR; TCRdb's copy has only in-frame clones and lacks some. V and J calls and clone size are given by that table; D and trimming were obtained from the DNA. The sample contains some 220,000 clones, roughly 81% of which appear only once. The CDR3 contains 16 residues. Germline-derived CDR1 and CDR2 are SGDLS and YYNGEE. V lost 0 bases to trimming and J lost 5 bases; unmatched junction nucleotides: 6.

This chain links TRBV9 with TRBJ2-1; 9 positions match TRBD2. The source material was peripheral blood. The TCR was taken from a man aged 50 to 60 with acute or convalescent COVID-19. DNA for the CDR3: TGTGCCAGCAGCGTAGCCCCAGCGGGGGGACACAATGAGCAGTTCTTC. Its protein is CASSVAPAGGHNEQFF.